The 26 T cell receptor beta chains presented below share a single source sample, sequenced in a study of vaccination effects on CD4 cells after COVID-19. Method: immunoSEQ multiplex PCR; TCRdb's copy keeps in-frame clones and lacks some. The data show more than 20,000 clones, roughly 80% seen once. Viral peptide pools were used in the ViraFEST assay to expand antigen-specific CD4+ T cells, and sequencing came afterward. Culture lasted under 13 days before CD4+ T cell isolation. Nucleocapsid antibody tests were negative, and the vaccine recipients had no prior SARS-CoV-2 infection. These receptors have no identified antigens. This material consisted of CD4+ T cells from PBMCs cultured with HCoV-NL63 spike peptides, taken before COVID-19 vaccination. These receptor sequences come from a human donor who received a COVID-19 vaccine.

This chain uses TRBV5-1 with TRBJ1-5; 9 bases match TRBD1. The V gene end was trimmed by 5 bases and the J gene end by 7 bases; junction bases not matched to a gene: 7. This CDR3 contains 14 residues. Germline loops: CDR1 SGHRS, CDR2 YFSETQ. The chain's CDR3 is CASSTGQGGQPQHF. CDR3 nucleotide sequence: TGCGCCAGCAGTACGGGACAGGGCGGGCAGCCCCAGCATTTT.

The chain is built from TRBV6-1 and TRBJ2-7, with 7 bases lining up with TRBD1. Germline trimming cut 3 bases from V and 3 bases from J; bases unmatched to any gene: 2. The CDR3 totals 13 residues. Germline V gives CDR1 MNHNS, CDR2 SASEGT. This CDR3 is CASSEGQHYEQYF. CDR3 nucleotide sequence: TGTGCCAGCAGTGAGGGACAGCACTACGAGCAGTACTTC.

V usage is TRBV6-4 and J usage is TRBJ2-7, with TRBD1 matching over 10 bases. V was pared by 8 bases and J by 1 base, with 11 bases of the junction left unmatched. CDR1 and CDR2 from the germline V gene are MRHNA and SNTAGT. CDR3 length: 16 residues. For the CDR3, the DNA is TGTGCCAGCGGGACAGGGGCCCGCCGGTTGTCCTACGAGCAGTACTTC. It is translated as CASGTGARRLSYEQYF.

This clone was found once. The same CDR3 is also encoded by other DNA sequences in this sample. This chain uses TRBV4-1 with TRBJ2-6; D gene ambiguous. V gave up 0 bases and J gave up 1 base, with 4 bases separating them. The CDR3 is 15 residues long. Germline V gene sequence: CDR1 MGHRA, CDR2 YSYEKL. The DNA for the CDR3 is TGCGCCAGCAGCCAAGATCCTTCTGGGGCCAACGTCCTGACTTTC. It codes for CASSQDPSGANVLTF.

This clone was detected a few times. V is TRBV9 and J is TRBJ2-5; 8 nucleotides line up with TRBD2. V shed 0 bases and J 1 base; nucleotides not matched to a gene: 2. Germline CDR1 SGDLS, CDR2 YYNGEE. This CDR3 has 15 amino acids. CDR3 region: CASSVVAGIQETQYF. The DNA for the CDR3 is TGTGCCAGCAGCGTAGTAGCGGGGATCCAAGAGACCCAGTACTTC.

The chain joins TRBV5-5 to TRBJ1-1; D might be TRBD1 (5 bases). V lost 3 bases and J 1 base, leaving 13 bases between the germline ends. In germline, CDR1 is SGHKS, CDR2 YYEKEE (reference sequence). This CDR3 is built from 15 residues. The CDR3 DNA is TGTGCCAGCAGCTCCTACCTGGGACGGAACACTGAAGCTTTCTTT. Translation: CASSSYLGRNTEAFF. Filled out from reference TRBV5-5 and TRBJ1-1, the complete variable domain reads DAGVTQSPTHLIKTRGQQVTLRCSPISGHKSVSWYQQVLGQGPQFIFQYYEKEERGRGNFPDRFSARQFPNYSSELNVNALLLGDSALYLCASSSYLGRNTEAFFGQGTRLTVV.

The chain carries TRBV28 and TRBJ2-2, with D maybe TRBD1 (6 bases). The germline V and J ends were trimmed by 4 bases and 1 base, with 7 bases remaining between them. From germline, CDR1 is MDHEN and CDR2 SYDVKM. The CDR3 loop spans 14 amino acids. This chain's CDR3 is CASSSGQNTGELFF. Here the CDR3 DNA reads TGTGCCAGCAGTTCGGGACAGAACACCGGGGAGCTGTTTTTT.

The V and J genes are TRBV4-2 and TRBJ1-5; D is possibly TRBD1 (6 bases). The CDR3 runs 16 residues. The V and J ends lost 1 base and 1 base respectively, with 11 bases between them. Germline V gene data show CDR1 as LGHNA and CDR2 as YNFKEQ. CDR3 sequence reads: CASSQVARGSNQPQHF. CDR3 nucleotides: TGTGCCAGCAGCCAAGTGGCGAGGGGGAGCAATCAGCCCCAGCATTTT.

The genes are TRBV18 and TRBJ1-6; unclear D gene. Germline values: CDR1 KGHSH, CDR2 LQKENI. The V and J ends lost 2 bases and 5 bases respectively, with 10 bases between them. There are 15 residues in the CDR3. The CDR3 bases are TGTGCCAGCTCACCAGGGCAGGCCGATAATTCACCCCTCCACTTT. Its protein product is CASSPGQADNSPLHF.

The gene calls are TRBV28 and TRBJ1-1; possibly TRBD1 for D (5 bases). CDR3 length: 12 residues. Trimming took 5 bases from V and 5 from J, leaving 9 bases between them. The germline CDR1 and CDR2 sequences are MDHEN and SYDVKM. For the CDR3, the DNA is TGTGCCAGCAGTACTCAGGGAACTGAAGCTTTCTTT. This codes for CASSTQGTEAFF.

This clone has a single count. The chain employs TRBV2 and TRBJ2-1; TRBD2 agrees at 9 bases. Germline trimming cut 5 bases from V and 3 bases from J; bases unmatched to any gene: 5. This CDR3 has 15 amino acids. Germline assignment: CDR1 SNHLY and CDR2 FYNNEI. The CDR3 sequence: CASSLAGDIYNEQFF. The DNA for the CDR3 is TGTGCCAGCAGTTTAGCGGGGGACATCTACAATGAGCAGTTCTTC.

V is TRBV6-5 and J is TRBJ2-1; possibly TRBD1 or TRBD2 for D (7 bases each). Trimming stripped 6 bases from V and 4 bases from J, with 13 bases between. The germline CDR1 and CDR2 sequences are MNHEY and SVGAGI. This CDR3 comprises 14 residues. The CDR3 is CASSLADRYNEQFF. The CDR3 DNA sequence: TGTGCCAGCAGCCTAGCGGACAGGTACAATGAGCAGTTCTTC.

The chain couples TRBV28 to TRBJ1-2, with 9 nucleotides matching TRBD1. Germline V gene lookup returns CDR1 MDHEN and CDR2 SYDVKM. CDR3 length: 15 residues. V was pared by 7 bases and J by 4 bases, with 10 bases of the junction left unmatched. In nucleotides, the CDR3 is TGTGCCAGCATTGCCGGACAGGGGCCTCTCTATGGCTACACCTTC. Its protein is CASIAGQGPLYGYTF.

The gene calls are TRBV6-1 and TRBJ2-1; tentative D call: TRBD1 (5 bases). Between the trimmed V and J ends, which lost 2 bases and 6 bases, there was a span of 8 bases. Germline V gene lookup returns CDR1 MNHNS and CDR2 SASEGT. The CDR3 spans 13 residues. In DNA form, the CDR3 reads TGTGCCAGCAGTGAACACGACAGCAATGAGCAGTTCTTC. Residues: CASSEHDSNEQFF.

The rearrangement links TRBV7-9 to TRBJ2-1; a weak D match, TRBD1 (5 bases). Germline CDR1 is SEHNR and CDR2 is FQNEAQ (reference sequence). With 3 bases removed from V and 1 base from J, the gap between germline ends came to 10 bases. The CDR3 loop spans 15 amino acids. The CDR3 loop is CASSLQPGSYNEQFF. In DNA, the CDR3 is TGTGCCAGCAGCTTGCAGCCAGGGTCCTACAATGAGCAGTTCTTC. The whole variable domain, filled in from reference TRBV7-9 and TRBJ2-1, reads DTGVSQNPRHKITKRGQNVTFRCDPISEHNRLYWYRQTLGQGPEFLTYFQNEAQLEKSRLLSDRFSAERPKGSFSTLEIQRTEQGDSAMYLCASSLQPGSYNEQFFGPGTRLTVL.

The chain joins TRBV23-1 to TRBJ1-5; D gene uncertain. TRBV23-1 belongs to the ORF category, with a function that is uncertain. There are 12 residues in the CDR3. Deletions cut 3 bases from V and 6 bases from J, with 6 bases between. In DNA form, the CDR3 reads TGCGCCAGCAGTCATAATGGTCAGCCCCAGCATTTT. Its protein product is CASSHNGQPQHF.

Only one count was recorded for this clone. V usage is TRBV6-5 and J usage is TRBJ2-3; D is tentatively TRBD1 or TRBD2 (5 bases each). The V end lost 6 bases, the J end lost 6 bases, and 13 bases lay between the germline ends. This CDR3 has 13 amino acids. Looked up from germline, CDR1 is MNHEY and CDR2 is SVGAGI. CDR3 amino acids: CASSLGAVDTQYF. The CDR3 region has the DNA TGTGCCAGCAGCCTCGGGGCTGTGGATACGCAGTATTTT.

CDR3 protein: CASSLFWGPDTQYF. The DNA for the CDR3 is TGTGCCAGCAGTTTATTCTGGGGGCCAGATACGCAGTATTTT. This rearrangement joins TRBV27 to TRBJ2-3; a weak D match, TRBD1 (6 bases). This CDR3 has 14 amino acids. V was clipped by 1 base and J by 4 bases, with 9 bases between them. Per germline, CDR1 MNHEY and CDR2 SMNVEV (reference sequence).

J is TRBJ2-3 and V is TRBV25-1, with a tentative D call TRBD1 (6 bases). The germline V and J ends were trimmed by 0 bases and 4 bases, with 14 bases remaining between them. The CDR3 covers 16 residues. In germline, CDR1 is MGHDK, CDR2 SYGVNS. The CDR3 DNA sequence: TGTGCCAGCAGTGAATATTGGCAGGGGCGAGCAGATACGCAGTATTTT. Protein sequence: CASSEYWQGRADTQYF.

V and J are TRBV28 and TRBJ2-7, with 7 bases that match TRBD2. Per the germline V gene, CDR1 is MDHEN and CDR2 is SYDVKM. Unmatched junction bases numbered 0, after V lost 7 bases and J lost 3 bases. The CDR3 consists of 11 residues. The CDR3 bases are TGTGCCAGCACGGGGGGCTACGAGCAGTACTTC. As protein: CASTGGYEQYF.

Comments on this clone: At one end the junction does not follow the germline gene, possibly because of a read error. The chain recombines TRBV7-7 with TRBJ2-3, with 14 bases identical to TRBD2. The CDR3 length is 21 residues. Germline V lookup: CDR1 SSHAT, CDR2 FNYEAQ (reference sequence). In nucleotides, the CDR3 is TGTGCTAGCAGCGAGTTACCGCCAGGGACTAGCGGGAGCCCTAGCACAGATACGCAGTATTTT. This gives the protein CASSELPPGTSGSPSTDTQYF.

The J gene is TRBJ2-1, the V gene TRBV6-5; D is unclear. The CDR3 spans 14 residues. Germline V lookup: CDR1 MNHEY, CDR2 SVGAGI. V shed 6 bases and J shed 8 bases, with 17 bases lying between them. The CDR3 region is CASSADGPPHEQFF. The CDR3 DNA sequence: TGTGCCAGCAGCGCTGACGGACCGCCCCATGAGCAGTTCTTC.

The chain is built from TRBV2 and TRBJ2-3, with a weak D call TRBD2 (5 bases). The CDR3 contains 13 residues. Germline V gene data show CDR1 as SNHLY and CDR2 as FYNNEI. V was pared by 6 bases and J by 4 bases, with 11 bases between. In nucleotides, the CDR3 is TGTGCCAGCAGCCGTCGGGGAGCAGATACGCAGTATTTT. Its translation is CASSRRGADTQYF.

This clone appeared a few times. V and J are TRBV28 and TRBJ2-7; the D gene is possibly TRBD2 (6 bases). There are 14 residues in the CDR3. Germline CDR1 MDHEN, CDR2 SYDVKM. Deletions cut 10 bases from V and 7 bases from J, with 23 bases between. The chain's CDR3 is CAISSWRESYEQYF. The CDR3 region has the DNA TGTGCCATATCCTCTTGGAGGGAGAGTTATGAGCAGTACTTC.

CDR3 residues: CATGASSGANVLTF. DNA for the CDR3: TGTGCCACCGGTGCCTCCTCTGGGGCCAACGTCCTGACTTTC. The V call is TRBV19, the J call TRBJ2-6; D is ambiguous. The CDR3 extends over 14 amino acids. Germline assignment: CDR1 LNHDA and CDR2 SQIVND (reference sequence). V was trimmed by 10 bases and J by 0 bases, leaving 10 bases between them. The whole variable domain, remainder taken from reference TRBV19 and TRBJ2-6, is DGGITQSPKYLFRKEGQNVTLSCEQNLNHDAMYWYRQDPGQGLRLIYYSQIVNDFQKGDIAEGYSVSREKKESFPLTVTSAQKNPTAFYLCATGASSGANVLTFGAGSRLTVL.

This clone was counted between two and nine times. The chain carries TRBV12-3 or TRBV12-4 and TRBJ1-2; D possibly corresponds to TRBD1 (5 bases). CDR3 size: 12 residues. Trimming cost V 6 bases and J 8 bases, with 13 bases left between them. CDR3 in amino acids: CASSSRVEGYTF. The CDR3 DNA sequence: TGTGCCAGCAGCTCCAGGGTGGAAGGCTACACCTTC.